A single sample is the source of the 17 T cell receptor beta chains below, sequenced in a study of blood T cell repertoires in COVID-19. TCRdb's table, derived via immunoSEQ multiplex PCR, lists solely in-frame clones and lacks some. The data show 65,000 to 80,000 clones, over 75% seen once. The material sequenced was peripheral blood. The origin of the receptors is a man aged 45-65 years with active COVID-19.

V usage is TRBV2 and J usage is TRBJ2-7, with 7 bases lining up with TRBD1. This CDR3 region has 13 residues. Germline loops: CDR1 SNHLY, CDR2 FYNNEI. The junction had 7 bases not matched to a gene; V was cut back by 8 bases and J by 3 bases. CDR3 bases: TGTGCCAGCGGTACGGGACAGAACTACGAGCAGTACTTC. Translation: CASGTGQNYEQYF. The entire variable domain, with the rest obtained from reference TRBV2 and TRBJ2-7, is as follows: EPEVTQTPSHQVTQMGQEVILRCVPISNHLYFYWYRQILGQKVEFLVSFYNNEISEKSEIFDDQFSVERPDGSNFTLKIRSTKLEDSAMYFCASGTGQNYEQYFGPGTRLTVT.

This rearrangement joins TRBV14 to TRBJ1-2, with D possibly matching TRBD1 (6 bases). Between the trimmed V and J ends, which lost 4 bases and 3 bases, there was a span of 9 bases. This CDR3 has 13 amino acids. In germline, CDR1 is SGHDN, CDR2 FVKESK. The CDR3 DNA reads TGTGCCAGCAGCCTCCGGACAGACTATGGCTACACCTTC. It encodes CASSLRTDYGYTF.

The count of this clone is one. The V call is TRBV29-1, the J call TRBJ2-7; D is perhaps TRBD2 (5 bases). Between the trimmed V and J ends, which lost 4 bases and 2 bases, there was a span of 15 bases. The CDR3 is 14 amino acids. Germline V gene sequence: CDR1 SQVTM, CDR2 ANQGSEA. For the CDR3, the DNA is TGCAGCGTTGCGGGTGTAGAGGGAGCCTACGAGCAGTACTTC. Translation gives CSVAGVEGAYEQYF.

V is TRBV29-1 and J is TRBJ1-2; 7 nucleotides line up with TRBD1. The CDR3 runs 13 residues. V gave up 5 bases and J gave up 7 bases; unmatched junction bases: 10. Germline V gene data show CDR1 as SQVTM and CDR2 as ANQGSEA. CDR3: CSVPGQKAGGYTF. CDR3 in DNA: TGCAGCGTTCCGGGACAGAAAGCTGGTGGCTACACCTTC.

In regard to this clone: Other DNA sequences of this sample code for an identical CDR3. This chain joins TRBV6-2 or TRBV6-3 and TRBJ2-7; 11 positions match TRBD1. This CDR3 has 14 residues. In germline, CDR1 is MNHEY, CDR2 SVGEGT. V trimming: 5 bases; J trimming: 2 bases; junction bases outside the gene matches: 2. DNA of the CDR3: TGTGCCAGCAGTCCGGGACAGGGGGCCTACGAGCAGTACTTC. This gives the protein CASSPGQGAYEQYF.

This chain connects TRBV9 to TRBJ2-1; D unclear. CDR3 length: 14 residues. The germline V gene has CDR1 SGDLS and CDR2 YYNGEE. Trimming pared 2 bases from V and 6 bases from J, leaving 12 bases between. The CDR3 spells CASSVSPISNEQFF. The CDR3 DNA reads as TGTGCCAGCAGCGTTAGCCCTATTAGCAATGAGCAGTTCTTC. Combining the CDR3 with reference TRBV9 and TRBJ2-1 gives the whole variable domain DSGVTQTPKHLITATGQRVTLRCSPRSGDLSVYWYQQSLDQGLQFLIQYYNGEERAKGNILERFSAQQFPDLHSELNLSSLELGDSALYFCASSVSPISNEQFFGPGTRLTVL.

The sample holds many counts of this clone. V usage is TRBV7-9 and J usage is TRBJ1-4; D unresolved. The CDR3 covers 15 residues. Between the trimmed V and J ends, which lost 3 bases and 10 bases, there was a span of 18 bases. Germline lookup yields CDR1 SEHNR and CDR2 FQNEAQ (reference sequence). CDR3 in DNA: TGTGCCAGCAGCTTCCTAGGAGAGGGTTTCGGAAAACTGTTTTTT. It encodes CASSFLGEGFGKLFF.

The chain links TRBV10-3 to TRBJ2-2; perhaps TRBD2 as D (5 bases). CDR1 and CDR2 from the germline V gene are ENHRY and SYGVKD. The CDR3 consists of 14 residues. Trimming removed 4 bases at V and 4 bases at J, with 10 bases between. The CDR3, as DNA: TGTGCCATCAGTGGGGGAGAGGGCACCGGGGAGCTGTTTTTT. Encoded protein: CAISGGEGTGELFF.

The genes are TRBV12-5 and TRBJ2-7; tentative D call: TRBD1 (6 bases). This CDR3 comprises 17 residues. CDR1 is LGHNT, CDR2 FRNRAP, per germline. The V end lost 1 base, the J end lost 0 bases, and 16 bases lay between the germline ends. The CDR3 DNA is TGTGCTAGTGGTTTGGGGACAGACCTACGATTCTCCTACGAGCAGTACTTC. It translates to CASGLGTDLRFSYEQYF.

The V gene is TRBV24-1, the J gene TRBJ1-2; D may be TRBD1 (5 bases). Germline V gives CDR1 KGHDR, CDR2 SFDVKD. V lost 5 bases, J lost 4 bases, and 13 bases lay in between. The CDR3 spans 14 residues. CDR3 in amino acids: CATSGGGRSYGYTF. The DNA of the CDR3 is TGTGCCACCAGTGGCGGGGGTAGAAGCTATGGCTACACCTTC.

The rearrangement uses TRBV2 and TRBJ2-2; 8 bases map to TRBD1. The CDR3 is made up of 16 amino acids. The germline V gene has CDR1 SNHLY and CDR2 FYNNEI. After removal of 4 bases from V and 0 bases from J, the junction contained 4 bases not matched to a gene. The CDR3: CASSVAGGTNTGELFF. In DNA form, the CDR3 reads TGTGCCAGCAGTGTCGCAGGGGGCACGAACACCGGGGAGCTGTTTTTT.

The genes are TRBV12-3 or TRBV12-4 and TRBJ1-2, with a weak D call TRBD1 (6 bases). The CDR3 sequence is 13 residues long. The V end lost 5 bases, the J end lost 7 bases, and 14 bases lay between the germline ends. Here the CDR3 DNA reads TGTGCCAGCAGTCCCATCAGGGGAGCTGGCTACACCTTC. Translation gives CASSPIRGAGYTF.

The CDR3 region is CASSQVFITGSTYNEQFF. CDR3 nucleotides: TGCGCCAGCAGCCAAGTCTTCATTACAGGGTCGACCTACAATGAGCAGTTCTTC. This chain links TRBV4-1 with TRBJ2-1; tentative D call: TRBD1 (6 bases). The CDR3 sequence is 18 residues long. Between the trimmed V and J ends, which lost 1 base and 2 bases, there was a span of 18 bases. The germline gives CDR1 MGHRA, CDR2 YSYEKL.

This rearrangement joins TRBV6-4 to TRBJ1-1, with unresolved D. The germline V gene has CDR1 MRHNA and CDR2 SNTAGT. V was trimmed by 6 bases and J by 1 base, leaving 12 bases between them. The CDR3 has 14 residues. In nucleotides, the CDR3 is TGTGCCAGCAGCTCCGCGGGGTCGAACACTGAAGCTTTCTTT. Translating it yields CASSSAGSNTEAFF.

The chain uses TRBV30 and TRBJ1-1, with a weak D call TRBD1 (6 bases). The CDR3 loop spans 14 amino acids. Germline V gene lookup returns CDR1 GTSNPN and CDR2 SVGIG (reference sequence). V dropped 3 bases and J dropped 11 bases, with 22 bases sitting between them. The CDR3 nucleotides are TGTGCCTGGAGGGGCAGAGAATCTACAGGGTTCGCTTTCTTT. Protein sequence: CAWRGRESTGFAFF.

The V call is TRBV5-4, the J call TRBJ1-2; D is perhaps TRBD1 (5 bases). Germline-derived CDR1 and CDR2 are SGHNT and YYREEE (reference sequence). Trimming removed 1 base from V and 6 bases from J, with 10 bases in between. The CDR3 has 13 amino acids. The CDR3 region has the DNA TGTGCCAGCAGCTTGAAAGGGGCGGATGGCTACACCTTC. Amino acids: CASSLKGADGYTF.

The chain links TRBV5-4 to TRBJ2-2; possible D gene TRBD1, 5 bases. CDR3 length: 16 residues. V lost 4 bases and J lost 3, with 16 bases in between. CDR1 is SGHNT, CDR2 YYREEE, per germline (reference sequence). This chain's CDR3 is CASSAVGVEYTGELFF. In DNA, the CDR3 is TGTGCCAGCAGCGCGGTAGGGGTGGAGTACACCGGGGAGCTGTTTTTT.